These 32 T cell receptor beta chains came from one sample sequenced in a study of radiotherapy plus CTLA-4 blockade in lung cancer. Repertoires were generated with immunoSEQ multiplex PCR, while TCRdb's copy carries only in-frame clones and drops some. The table shows about 91,000 clones, with more than 70% occurring only once. The specimen was peripheral blood, collected from a patient treated with radiotherapy plus ipilimumab. These receptors were taken from a human donor with non-small cell lung cancer that progressed on radiotherapy plus ipilimumab.

This chain joins TRBV27 and TRBJ2-2, with a tentative D call TRBD1 (6 bases). The germline gives CDR1 MNHEY, CDR2 SMNVEV (reference sequence). This CDR3 is built from 17 residues. The V and J ends lost 4 bases and 3 bases respectively, with 18 bases between them. CDR3 nucleotide sequence: TGTGCCAGCAGTTGGGACATGGCCCCACACGACACCGGGGAGCTGTTTTTT. Its translation: CASSWDMAPHDTGELFF.

Only one count was recorded for this clone. V usage is TRBV28 and J usage is TRBJ1-2; D ambiguous. V lost 4 bases to trimming and J lost 1 base, with 4 bases between them. CDR3 length: 12 amino acids. Germline CDR1 is MDHEN and CDR2 is SYDVKM. CDR3 in DNA: TGTGCCAGCAGTTCGATTAACTATGGCTACACCTTC. Its protein is CASSSINYGYTF.

The V call is TRBV2, the J call TRBJ1-1; the D is unclear. The V gene's germline CDR1 is SNHLY and CDR2 FYNNEI. The CDR3 has 14 residues. The V end was cut by 7 bases, the J end by 1 base, with 13 bases between. CDR3 region: CASTRERTNTEAFF. Here the CDR3 DNA reads TGTGCCAGCACTCGGGAACGGACGAACACTGAAGCTTTCTTT.

The genes are TRBV15 and TRBJ1-2; tentatively, D is TRBD1 (5 bases). The CDR3 has 14 amino acids. Trimming left V 4 bases short and J 2 bases short, with 11 bases between. The germline CDR1 and CDR2 sequences are LNHNV and YYDKDF (reference sequence). The CDR3 region is CATSTMGDNYGYTF. CDR3 DNA sequence: TGTGCCACCAGCACCATGGGGGACAACTATGGCTACACCTTC.

This clone appeared a few times. This CDR3 reads CASSRLTPNTGELFF. CDR3 sequence (DNA): TGTGCCAGCAGTCGTTTAACCCCGAACACCGGGGAGCTGTTTTTT. V gene TRBV6-1 combines with J gene TRBJ2-2; D call uncertain. The CDR3 runs to 15 residues. Trimming left V 5 bases short and J 0 bases short, with 10 bases between. Per germline, CDR1 MNHNS and CDR2 SASEGT.

This chain connects TRBV6-1 to TRBJ2-2, with unresolved D. From germline, CDR1 is MNHNS and CDR2 SASEGT. The CDR3 extends over 13 amino acids. V was shortened by 1 base and J by 4 bases, with 4 bases between the two germline ends. This chain's CDR3 is CASSEVGTGELFF. The CDR3 DNA follows: TGTGCCAGCAGTGAAGTCGGCACCGGGGAGCTGTTTTTT.

The V call is TRBV7-2, the J call TRBJ1-6, with TRBD1 matching over 7 bases. V was clipped by 5 bases and J by 11 bases; unmatched bases: 9. Per germline, CDR1 SGHTA and CDR2 FQGNSA. CDR3 length: 14 residues. The CDR3 is CASSPRAGGPPLHF. For the CDR3, the DNA is TGTGCCAGCAGCCCACGGGCAGGGGGTCCACCCCTCCACTTT.

V is TRBV6-6 and J is TRBJ2-3; D is unclear. Between the trimmed V and J ends, which lost 6 bases and 3 bases, there was a span of 7 bases. This CDR3 comprises 12 residues. Germline lookup yields CDR1 MNHNY and CDR2 SVGAGI (reference sequence). The CDR3 here is CASRVRTDTQYF. The CDR3 nucleotides read TGTGCCAGCAGGGTTCGGACAGATACGCAGTATTTT.

The V call is TRBV5-1, the J call TRBJ1-1; no clear D. Germline V gene sequence: CDR1 SGHRS, CDR2 YFSETQ. The CDR3 spans 13 residues. Trimming removed 7 bases at V and 5 bases at J, with 15 bases between. CDR3 protein: CASRTFLGTEAFF. CDR3 sequence (DNA): TGCGCCAGCCGGACCTTCTTGGGTACTGAAGCTTTCTTT.

V and J are TRBV14 and TRBJ1-1; TRBD1 might be the D (5 bases). CDR3 size: 16 residues. CDR1 is SGHDN and CDR2 is FVKESK in the germline V gene. Trimming cost V 1 base and J 3 bases, with 15 bases left between them. The CDR3, as DNA: TGTGCCAGCAGCCAAGGGGGGGGAATTCGAGACACTGAAGCTTTCTTT. This encodes CASSQGGGIRDTEAFF. Together with reference TRBV14 and TRBJ1-1, the CDR3 gives the full variable domain: EAGVTQFPSHSVIEKGQTVTLRCDPISGHDNLYWYRRVMGKEIKFLLHFVKESKQDESGMPNNRFLAERTGGTYSTLKVQPAELEDSGVYFCASSQGGGIRDTEAFFGQGTRLTVV.

This clone was seen a handful of times. The chain couples TRBV7-8 to TRBJ1-5, with 7 bases that match TRBD1. Looked up from germline, CDR1 is SGHVS and CDR2 is FQNEAQ. V gave up 2 bases and J gave up 4 bases; unmatched junction bases: 14. The CDR3 has 18 residues. The CDR3 loop is CASSLSDRDSFFNQPQHF. The CDR3, as DNA: TGTGCCAGCAGCTTATCCGACCGGGACAGTTTTTTTAATCAGCCCCAGCATTTT.

The rearrangement joins TRBV27 to TRBJ2-7, with TRBD2 identical over 9 bases. V trimming: 3 bases; J trimming: 4 bases; junction bases outside the gene matches: 13. The CDR3 sequence is 17 residues long. Per germline, CDR1 MNHEY and CDR2 SMNVEV (reference sequence). The CDR3 sequence is CASSFSGRVLDRYEQYF. The CDR3 DNA is TGTGCCAGCAGTTTTAGCGGGAGAGTACTCGATCGATACGAGCAGTACTTC.

This clone showed up just a few times. For the CDR3, the DNA is TGCGCCAGCAGCTTGGGACAGGGGGCGTTAGATACGCAGTATTTT. Encoded protein: CASSLGQGALDTQYF. The chain is built from TRBV5-1 and TRBJ2-3, with TRBD1 matching 10 bases. Germline V CDR1 and CDR2: SGHRS, YFSETQ. The CDR3 covers 15 residues. Trimming removed 0 bases from V and 5 bases from J; junction bases left unmatched: 3.

J is TRBJ1-1 and V is TRBV27; 9 bases match TRBD1. From germline, CDR1 is MNHEY and CDR2 SMNVEV (reference sequence). The CDR3 is made up of 14 amino acids. V lost 6 bases and J lost 5; bases outside the gene matches: 7. In DNA, the CDR3 is TGTGCCAGCAGCCTGACAGGGGGAGGGACTGAAGCTTTCTTT. It translates to CASSLTGGGTEAFF.

CDR3 in amino acids: CASIQRTSTDTQYF. In DNA, the CDR3 is TGTGCCAGCATCCAGCGGACAAGCACAGATACGCAGTATTTT. The chain has TRBV6-1 and TRBJ2-3, with D perhaps being TRBD1 or TRBD2 (5 bases each). There are 14 residues in the CDR3. V lost 7 bases and J 0 bases, leaving 11 bases between the germline ends. Looked up from germline, CDR1 is MNHNS and CDR2 is SASEGT.

The V gene is TRBV28, the J gene TRBJ2-1; the match to TRBD2 covers 15 bases. Trimming removed 8 bases from V and 3 bases from J; junction bases left unmatched: 5. CDR3 length: 16 amino acids. Germline loops: CDR1 MDHEN, CDR2 SYDVKM. The CDR3 DNA reads TGTGCCAGCGGACTAGCGGGAGGGGGACACTACAATGAGCAGTTCTTC. As protein: CASGLAGGGHYNEQFF.

The V gene is TRBV15, the J gene TRBJ1-5; D is undetermined. Trimming took 0 bases from V and 0 from J, leaving 6 bases between them. CDR3 size: 15 residues. Per the germline V gene, CDR1 is LNHNV and CDR2 is YYDKDF (reference sequence). The CDR3 loop is CATSRESYSNQPQHF. CDR3 bases: TGTGCCACCAGCAGAGAATCTTATAGCAATCAGCCCCAGCATTTT.

The rearrangement uses TRBV19 and TRBJ1-5; D is possibly TRBD1 (6 bases). The germline gives CDR1 LNHDA, CDR2 SQIVND (reference sequence). The CDR3 totals 16 residues. With 10 bases removed from V and 1 base from J, the gap between germline ends came to 20 bases. The CDR3 is CAKLEGSGASNQPQHF. The CDR3, as DNA: TGTGCCAAACTGGAGGGGTCGGGGGCCAGCAATCAGCCCCAGCATTTT.

The rearrangement uses TRBV5-1 and TRBJ2-1, with TRBD1 identical over 7 bases. The CDR3 has 15 amino acids. The J segment lost 2 bases and the V segment lost 5 bases, leaving 7 bases of the junction unmatched. Germline V gene data show CDR1 as SGHRS and CDR2 as YFSETQ. The CDR3: CASRATGAAYNEQFF. CDR3 in DNA: TGCGCCAGCAGAGCTACAGGGGCAGCCTACAATGAGCAGTTCTTC.

The chain uses TRBV7-2 and TRBJ2-7, with D possibly TRBD1 on 6 matching bases. Deletions cut 1 base from V and 7 bases from J, with 17 bases between. Germline values: CDR1 SGHTA, CDR2 FQGNSA. This CDR3 region has 15 residues. CDR3 in amino acids: CASSLDYRRTGEQYF. In DNA, the CDR3 is TGTGCCAGCAGCTTAGACTACAGGAGAACAGGGGAGCAGTACTTC.

V gene TRBV6-6 combines with J gene TRBJ2-3, with D maybe TRBD1 (6 bases). The CDR3 extends over 11 amino acids. From germline, CDR1 is MNHNY and CDR2 SVGAGI (reference sequence). V was shortened by 6 bases and J by 5 bases, with 6 bases between the two germline ends. The CDR3, as DNA: TGTGCCAGCAGCAGGGGAGATACGCAGTATTTT. Translated, it gives CASSRGDTQYF.

This clone was seen a few times. The chain carries TRBV7-9 and TRBJ2-5; D might be TRBD1 (5 bases). The CDR3 consists of 16 residues. The V gene's germline CDR1 is SEHNR and CDR2 FQNEAQ (reference sequence). V was clipped by 1 base and J by 2 bases, with 14 bases between them. The CDR3 reads CASSLVGVEYQETQYF. DNA of the CDR3: TGTGCCAGCAGCTTAGTAGGGGTCGAATATCAAGAGACCCAGTACTTC.

The CDR3 bases are TGCGCCAGCAGCTTGGTCGGGAGGACAAAATCCTACGAGCAGTACTTC. Protein product: CASSLVGRTKSYEQYF. V gene TRBV5-1 combines with J gene TRBJ2-7; 7 nucleotides match TRBD2. The CDR3 consists of 16 residues. Germline CDR1 SGHRS, CDR2 YFSETQ. Trimming cost V 0 bases and J 1 base; bases outside gene matches: 7.

The J gene is TRBJ1-5, the V gene TRBV6-5; perhaps TRBD1 as D (6 bases). Trimming stripped 6 bases from V and 4 bases from J, with 16 bases between. CDR1 is MNHEY and CDR2 is SVGAGI in the germline V gene. The CDR3 runs to 15 residues. The CDR3, as DNA: TGTGCCAGCAGACCCCCGGGACACTTTAATCAGCCCCAGCATTTT. Its protein is CASRPPGHFNQPQHF.

The rearrangement links TRBV9 to TRBJ2-1; D is undetermined. This CDR3 has 12 amino acids. Germline-derived CDR1 and CDR2 are SGDLS and YYNGEE. V dropped 4 bases and J dropped 6 bases, with 8 bases sitting between them. CDR3 sequence (DNA): TGTGCCAGCAGCTACAGCGTCAATGAGCAGTTCTTC. Its protein is CASSYSVNEQFF.

This chain joins TRBV18 and TRBJ2-6; maybe TRBD2 (6 bases). The germline V gene has CDR1 KGHSH and CDR2 LQKENI. The length of the CDR3 is 17 residues. Trimming removed 3 bases from V and 0 bases from J, with 12 bases in between. CDR3 sequence (DNA): TGTGCCAGCTCACCTTGGACGGGAGTCTCTGGGGCCAACGTCCTGACTTTC. Translated: CASSPWTGVSGANVLTF.

The chain joins TRBV11-3 to TRBJ2-1; TRBD2 matches 10 bases. The CDR3 runs to 17 residues. V lost 5 bases to trimming and J lost 7 bases; unmatched junction nucleotides: 14. Germline assignment: CDR1 SGHNT and CDR2 YENEEA. The CDR3 loop reads CASSLRSGRAGGNEQFF. CDR3 in DNA: TGTGCCAGCAGCCTTCGGAGCGGGAGGGCCGGAGGGAATGAGCAGTTCTTC.

This clone was counted a few times. The chain recombines TRBV4-1 with TRBJ2-1, with 8 bases that match TRBD1. Germline V gene lookup returns CDR1 MGHRA and CDR2 YSYEKL. The CDR3 runs 14 residues. The trim removed 1 base at V and 8 bases at J, leaving 4 bases unmatched. CDR3 bases: TGCGCCAGCAGCCAAGGGACAGGGTCCGATGAGCAGTTCTTC. It translates to CASSQGTGSDEQFF.

The CDR3 sequence is CASSALRTDSSSTDTQYF. CDR3 DNA sequence: TGTGCCAGCAGCGCGCTACGGACAGACTCTTCTAGCACAGATACGCAGTATTTT. The genes are TRBV11-1 and TRBJ2-3; D possibly corresponds to TRBD1 (6 bases). In germline, CDR1 is SGHAT, CDR2 FQDESV (reference sequence). The V gene lost 5 bases and the J gene lost 0 bases, with 21 bases spanning the gap. The CDR3 runs 18 residues.

The chain combines TRBV2 with TRBJ2-4; TRBD1 aligns across 9 bases. CDR3 length equals 16 residues. Germline V gene data show CDR1 as SNHLY and CDR2 as FYNNEI. The ends lost 6 bases at V and 3 bases at J; junction bases unmatched: 9. The CDR3 loop is CASSPNRGRSKNIQYF. The CDR3 nucleotides are TGTGCCAGCAGCCCCAACAGGGGGCGAAGCAAAAACATTCAGTACTTC.

The rearrangement uses TRBV2 and TRBJ2-3; 11 bases align to TRBD1. With 5 bases clipped from V and 4 bases from J, the junction kept 5 bases outside the gene matches. Per germline, CDR1 SNHLY and CDR2 FYNNEI. The CDR3 runs to 15 residues. CDR3 sequence: CASSPGQGVPDTQYF. The CDR3 DNA sequence: TGTGCCAGCAGTCCGGGACAGGGGGTCCCAGATACGCAGTATTTT.

The V gene is TRBV9, the J gene TRBJ1-1, with TRBD1 matching 8 bases. CDR1 is SGDLS, CDR2 YYNGEE, per germline. CDR3 size: 14 residues. J gave up 8 bases and V 4 bases, and 10 bases lay outside the gene matches. CDR3 sequence: CASSKGQASGEAFF. The CDR3 nucleotides are TGTGCCAGCAGCAAGGGACAGGCCAGTGGGGAAGCTTTCTTT.